These T cell receptor beta chains were read from a single sample in a study of T cells in Graves' hyperthyroidism and ophthalmopathy. Each CDR3 protein gets one entry after TCRdb re-called the multiplex PCR reads with MiXCR. This sample has 350,000 or so distinct CDR3 sequences, with 17% found just once. Input material: blood. The receptors come from a woman younger than 45 with Graves' hyperthyroidism that later progressed to Graves' ophthalmopathy. Both conserved end residues are part of each CDR3. The D gene is left open where the match is weak. Clone size is given for some rows only: seen once, a few or many times, or a class if the clone is expanded.

j_call clone_size d_call v_call cdr3_aa cdr3_nt
TRBJ1-2 many TRBD1 TRBV12-3/TRBV12-4 CASRRGQGGGYTF TGTGCCAGCAGACGAGGACAGGGCGGGGGCTACACCTTC
TRBJ1-6 many . TRBV3-1 CASSPQVGEVPLIASLHF TGTGCCAGCAGCCCGCAGGTCGGTGAGGTCCCTTTAATCGCGTCCCTCCACTTT
TRBJ2-2 few . TRBV4-2 CASSHQGRTGELFF TGTGCCAGCAGCCACCAGGGTAGGACCGGGGAGCTGTTTTTT
TRBJ1-3 many TRBD1 TRBV5-1 CASSLGTDSGNTIYF TGTGCCAGCAGCCTCGGGACAGACTCTGGAAACACCATATATTTT
TRBJ2-2 many . TRBV11-2 CASSLGYDNTGELFF TGTGCCAGCAGCTTAGGCTACGATAACACCGGGGAGCTGTTTTTT
TRBJ1-5 many . TRBV28 CASLQGHNQPQHF TGTGCTTCCCTCCAGGGACACAATCAGCCCCAGCATTTT
TRBJ2-7 many . TRBV20-1 CSARSRVSYEQYF TGCAGTGCTAGAAGCAGGGTCTCCTACGAGCAGTACTTC
TRBJ1-2 . TRBD1 TRBV6-4 CASSFQGAGGYTF TGTGCCAGCAGTTTCCAGGGGGCGGGTGGCTACACCTTC
TRBJ2-3 many . TRBV18 CASSPDAGGDTDTQYF TGTGCCAGCTCACCAGACGCTGGGGGCGACACAGATACGCAGTATTTT
TRBJ2-1 . TRBD2 TRBV7-9 CASSLATSGTYNEQFF TGTGCCAGCAGCTTAGCGACTAGCGGGACATACAATGAGCAGTTCTTC
TRBJ2-1 . . TRBV5-5 CASSLVRGPSYNEQFF TGTGCCAGCAGCTTGGTACGGGGCCCCTCCTACAATGAGCAGTTCTTC
TRBJ1-1 . . TRBV29-1 CSVEYEGRDTEAFF TGCAGCGTTGAGTATGAGGGACGGGACACTGAAGCTTTCTTT
TRBJ1-4 many . TRBV7-2 CASSPTSTNEKLFF TGCGCCAGCAGCCCCACCTCTACTAATGAAAAACTGTTTTTT
TRBJ2-7 few . TRBV10-2 CASSTGLTYEQYF TGCGCCAGCAGTACAGGGTTGACCTACGAGCAGTACTTC
TRBJ1-2 few . TRBV19 CASNRPVSGYTF TGTGCCAGTAATCGTCCGGTCTCCGGCTACACCTTC
TRBJ1-3 many . TRBV10-3 CATGQGPGNTIYF TGTGCCACCGGCCAAGGACCTGGAAACACCATATATTTT
TRBJ2-3 many TRBD2 TRBV13 CASSPGREGPDTQYF TGTGCCAGCAGTCCCGGGCGGGAGGGTCCAGATACGCAGTATTTT
TRBJ1-5 many . TRBV27 CASSPTGYGNQPQHF TGTGCCAGCAGTCCCACCGGGTACGGCAATCAGCCCCAGCATTTT
TRBJ1-2 many . TRBV12-3/TRBV12-4 CASRGLDSHYGYTF TGTGCCAGCAGGGGACTAGACAGTCACTATGGCTACACCTTC
TRBJ2-1 many TRBD1 TRBV19 CASSMQGDEQFF TGTGCCAGTAGTATGCAGGGGGATGAGCAGTTCTTC
TRBJ2-3 many . TRBV27 CASSWQGTDTQYF TGTGCCAGCAGTTGGCAGGGGACAGATACGCAGTATTTT
TRBJ2-7 . . TRBV25-1 CASTGTLNEQYF TGTGCCAGCACGGGCACCCTGAACGAGCAGTACTTC
TRBJ1-1 . TRBD1 TRBV20-1 CSADRTGRDTEAFF TGCAGTGCTGACCGGACAGGGAGGGACACTGAAGCTTTCTTT
TRBJ2-7 . TRBD2 TRBV3-1 CASSQGTSGGPAYEQYF TGTGCCAGCAGCCAAGGGACTAGCGGGGGGCCTGCCTACGAGCAGTACTTC
TRBJ2-7 many . TRBV6-1 CASSEETVLGEQYF TGTGCCAGCAGTGAGGAGACAGTTCTCGGGGAGCAGTACTTC
TRBJ1-4 many . TRBV7-8 CASAPGGEPNEKLFF TGTGCCAGCGCTCCTGGGGGGGAACCCAATGAAAAACTGTTTTTT
TRBJ2-3 many . TRBV11-2 CASSLDDFRDLTPSDTQYF TGTGCCAGCAGCCTGGACGACTTCCGGGACTTGACTCCGTCGGATACGCAGTATTTT
TRBJ2-3 . . TRBV5-1 CASSSATSTDTQYF TGCGCCAGCAGCTCGGCTACCAGCACAGATACGCAGTATTTT
TRBJ1-6 many TRBD1 TRBV6-1 CASIGRDRKYNSPLHF TGTGCCAGCATCGGCCGGGACAGAAAATATAATTCACCCCTCCACTTT
TRBJ2-7 few . TRBV29-1 CSVADSSSYEQYF TGCAGCGTTGCGGACTCAAGCTCCTACGAGCAGTACTTC
TRBJ2-7 . TRBD1 TRBV10-3 CAIRSGTGKTYEQYF TGTGCCATCAGATCCGGGACAGGGAAAACCTACGAGCAGTACTTC
TRBJ1-1 many TRBD1 TRBV3-1 CASSRTGVMTEAFF TGTGCCAGCAGTCGTACAGGGGTGATGACTGAAGCTTTCTTT
TRBJ2-3 . TRBD2 TRBV12-3/TRBV12-4 CASTLTSGNYPSTDTQYF TGTGCCAGCACCTTGACTAGCGGAAATTATCCTAGCACAGATACGCAGTATTTT
TRBJ1-2 few . TRBV27 CASSPRTDSYGYTF TGTGCCAGCAGTCCCAGGACAGACTCCTATGGCTACACCTTC
TRBJ2-3 many TRBD2 TRBV6-2/TRBV6-3 CASSYSTSGSSADTQYF TGTGCCAGCAGTTACTCGACTAGCGGGTCATCCGCAGATACGCAGTATTTT
TRBJ1-1 many . TRBV30 CACFRRAPEAFF TGTGCCTGCTTCAGACGGGCTCCGGAAGCTTTCTTT
TRBJ2-3 . TRBD2 TRBV10-1 CASSGTSNLQDTQYF TGCGCCAGCAGTGGGACTAGCAATTTGCAAGATACGCAGTATTTT
TRBJ2-7 many . TRBV20-1 CSARDLGLGSHEQYF TGCAGTGCTAGAGATCTCGGTCTCGGGTCCCACGAGCAGTACTTC
TRBJ2-1 many . TRBV5-1 CASGGDSYNEQFF TGCGCCAGCGGGGGGGACAGTTACAATGAGCAGTTCTTC
TRBJ2-2 once . TRBV2 CASSEAAGELFF TGTGCCAGCAGTGAAGCGGCCGGGGAGCTGTTTTTT
TRBJ2-7 many . TRBV6-1 CASSSKTGGPYEQYF TGTGCCAGCAGTTCTAAAACAGGAGGTCCCTACGAGCAGTACTTC
TRBJ2-2 many TRBD1 TRBV7-9 CASSLWGQRKSGELFF TGTGCCAGCAGCTTATGGGGACAGCGAAAGTCCGGGGAGCTGTTTTTT
TRBJ2-1 many . TRBV2 CASSLGNGYNEQFF TGTGCCAGCTCTCTGGGAAACGGCTACAATGAGCAGTTCTTC
TRBJ1-2 many . TRBV6-5 CASSYSTGENYGYTF TGTGCCAGCAGTTACTCGACGGGGGAGAACTATGGCTACACCTTC
TRBJ1-6 . . TRBV28 CASSPVESPLHF TGTGCCAGCAGCCCGGTGGAATCACCCCTCCACTTT
TRBJ1-4 few TRBD1 TRBV9 CASSDGTGGWGEKLFF TGTGCCAGCAGCGACGGGACAGGGGGCTGGGGTGAAAAACTGTTTTTT
TRBJ1-2 many . TRBV20-1 CSARFRDYGYTF TGCAGTGCTAGGTTCAGGGACTATGGCTACACCTTC
TRBJ1-1 . . TRBV4-1 CASSGLHRSNTEAFF TGCGCCAGCAGCGGGCTACACCGTTCGAACACTGAAGCTTTCTTT
TRBJ2-5 . . TRBV11-2 CASSLDQLGSETQYF TGTGCCAGCAGCTTAGATCAGTTGGGTTCAGAGACCCAGTACTTC
TRBJ2-5 many TRBD1 TRBV29-1 CSVDNGQVQYF TGCAGCGTTGATAACGGACAGGTTCAATACTTC
TRBJ2-7 . . TRBV7-6 CASSKDRDGAYEQYF TGTGCCAGCAGTAAAGACCGGGACGGAGCCTACGAGCAGTACTTC
TRBJ1-1 . . TRBV19 CASSIDRKYSTEAFF TGTGCCAGTAGTATAGATCGTAAGTATAGCACTGAAGCTTTCTTT
TRBJ2-1 many TRBD2 TRBV20-1 CSARRTSGSVYNEQFF TGCAGTGCTAGAAGGACTAGCGGGAGTGTTTACAATGAGCAGTTCTTC